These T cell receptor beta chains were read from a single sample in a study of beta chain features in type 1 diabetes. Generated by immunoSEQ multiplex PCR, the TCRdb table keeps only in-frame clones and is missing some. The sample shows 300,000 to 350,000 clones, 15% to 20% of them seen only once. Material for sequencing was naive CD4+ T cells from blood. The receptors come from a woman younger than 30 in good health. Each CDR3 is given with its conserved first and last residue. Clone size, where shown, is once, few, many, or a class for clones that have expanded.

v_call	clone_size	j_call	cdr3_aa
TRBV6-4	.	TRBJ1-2	CASSGTGGVYTF
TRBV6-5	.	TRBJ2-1	CASSSPGLAGGNEQFF
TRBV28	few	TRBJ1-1	CASSPRQGLNTEAFF
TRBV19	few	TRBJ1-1	CASSIGGHGTEAFF
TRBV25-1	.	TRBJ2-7	CASSLLQGSEQYF
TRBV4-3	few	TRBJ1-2	CASSQDGTGSNYGYTF
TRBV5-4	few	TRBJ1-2	CASSLVQGWGGYTF
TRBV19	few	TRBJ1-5	CASTLQDNQPQHF
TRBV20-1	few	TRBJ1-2	CSARGRYGYTF
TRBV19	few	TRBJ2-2	CASSMGQFTGELFF
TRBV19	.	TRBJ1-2	CASRTGQSYGYTF
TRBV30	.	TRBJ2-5	CAWVAVVKETQYF
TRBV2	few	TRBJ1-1	CASRRETVSEAFF
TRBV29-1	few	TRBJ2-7	CSGQTPSYEQYF
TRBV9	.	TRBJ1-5	CASSTGAYSNQPQHF
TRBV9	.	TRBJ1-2	CASSGTQGSYGYTF
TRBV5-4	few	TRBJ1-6	CASSFETANSPLHF
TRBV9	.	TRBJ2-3	CASSSRDRTSDTQYF
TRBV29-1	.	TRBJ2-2	CSVGGDTGELFF
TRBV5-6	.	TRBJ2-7	CASSLDIEQYF
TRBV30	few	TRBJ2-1	CARSGNGNYNEQFF
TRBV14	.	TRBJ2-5	CASSQVRVGTSGPRETQYF
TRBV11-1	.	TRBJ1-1	CASSPQENTEAFF
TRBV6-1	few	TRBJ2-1	CASSDGRSSYNEQFF
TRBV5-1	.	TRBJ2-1	CASSLLGGSGDEQFF
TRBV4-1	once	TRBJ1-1	CASRGQGEAFF
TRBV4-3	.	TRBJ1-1	CASSQDGVSWAFF
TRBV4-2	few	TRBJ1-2	CASSQEPVNYGYTF
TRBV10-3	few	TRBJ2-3	CAISESERGTTDTQYF
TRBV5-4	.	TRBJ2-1	CASSSLAGGLNEQFF